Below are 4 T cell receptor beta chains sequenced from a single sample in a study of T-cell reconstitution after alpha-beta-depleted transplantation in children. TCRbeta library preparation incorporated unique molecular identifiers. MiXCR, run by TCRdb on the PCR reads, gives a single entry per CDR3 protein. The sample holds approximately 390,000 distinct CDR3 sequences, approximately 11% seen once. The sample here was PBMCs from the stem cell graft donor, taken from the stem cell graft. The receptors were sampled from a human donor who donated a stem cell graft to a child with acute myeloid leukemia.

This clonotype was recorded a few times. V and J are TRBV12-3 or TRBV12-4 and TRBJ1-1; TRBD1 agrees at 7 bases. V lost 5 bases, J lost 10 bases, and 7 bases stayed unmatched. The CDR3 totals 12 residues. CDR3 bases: TGTGCCAGCAGTAACACAGGGGTCCGAGCTTTCTTT. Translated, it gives CASSNTGVRAFF.

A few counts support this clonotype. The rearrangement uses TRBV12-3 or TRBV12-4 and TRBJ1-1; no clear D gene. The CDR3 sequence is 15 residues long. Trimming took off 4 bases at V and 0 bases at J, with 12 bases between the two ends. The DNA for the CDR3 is TGTGCCAGCAGTTCCGGTGGCAAGCTGAACACTGAAGCTTTCTTT. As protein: CASSSGGKLNTEAFF.

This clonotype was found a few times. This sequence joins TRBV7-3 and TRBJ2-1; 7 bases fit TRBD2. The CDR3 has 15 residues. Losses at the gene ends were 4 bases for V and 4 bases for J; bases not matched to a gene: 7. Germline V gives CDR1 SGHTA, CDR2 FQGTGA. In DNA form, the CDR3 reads TGTGCCAGCAGCTCCACGGGGGGACCTTACAATGAGCAGTTCTTC. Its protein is CASSSTGGPYNEQFF.

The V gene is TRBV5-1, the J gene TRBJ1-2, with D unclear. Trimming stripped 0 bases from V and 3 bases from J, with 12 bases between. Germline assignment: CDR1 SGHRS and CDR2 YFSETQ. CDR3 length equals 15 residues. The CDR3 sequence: CASSLDPGMDYGYTF. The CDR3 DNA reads TGCGCCAGCAGCTTGGATCCGGGAATGGACTATGGCTACACCTTC.